This T cell receptor (beta chain) was sequenced in a study of vaccination and CD4 T cells after COVID-19. Indicated treatment: roughly 11-day PBMC culture with coronavirus spike peptide pools or control peptides (ViraFEST assay). Fresh IL-2 medium was used to replace half of the medium on days 3 and 7. Germline CDR1 and CDR2: MDHEN and SYDVKM. CDR3 length equals 15 residues. The trim removed 6 bases at V and 2 bases at J, leaving 7 bases unmatched. This clonotype has a handful of counts. Antigen specificity is unknown. The Oncomine TCR Beta short-read assay sequenced DNA from cultured CD4+ T cells. Genomic DNA extraction was carried out from cultured CD4+ T cells. TCRdb independently ran MiXCR on the PCR reads; one entry per CDR3 protein. This sample has about 20,000 distinct CDR3 sequences, with around half found just once.

This receptor was obtained from a human donor who had recovered from COVID-19. This rearrangement joins TRBV28 to TRBJ2-7, with 10 bases that match TRBD1. Sequencing used CD4+ T cells from blood, cultured in vitro. The CDR3 DNA reads TGTGCCAGCAGGGGGGGGGACAGGGGTCCCTACGAGCAGTACTTC. It codes for CASRGGDRGPYEQYF. The whole variable domain, remainder taken from reference TRBV28 and TRBJ2-7, is DVKVTQSSRYLVKRTGEKVFLECVQDMDHENMFWYRQDPGLGLRLIYFSYDVKMKEKGDIPEGYSVSREKKERFSLILESASTNQTSMYLCASRGGDRGPYEQYFGPGTRLTVT.